The 20 T cell receptor beta chains given below trace back to one sample, sequenced in a study of CD4 and CD8 cells across lung adenocarcinoma regions. TCRdb processed the PCR reads anew with MiXCR; each CDR3 protein has one entry. This sample has about 5,300 distinct CDR3 sequences, with roughly 60% found just once. Sequences were obtained from CD4+ T cells from the center of a lung tumor. The receptors were gathered from a female donor with lung adenocarcinoma. The CD4 and CD8 labels of this study may be unreliable.

This clonotype appeared once. The chain carries TRBV6-1 and TRBJ2-5; unclear D gene. The V gene lost 2 bases and the J gene lost 2 bases, with 9 bases spanning the gap. Germline V lookup: CDR1 MNHNS, CDR2 SASEGT. The CDR3 is 14 amino acids. Here the CDR3 reads CASSEFGPQETQYF. In DNA, the CDR3 is TGTGCCAGCAGTGAATTTGGACCTCAAGAGACCCAGTACTTC.

This clonotype was seen more than once but under ten times. The genes are TRBV6-1 and TRBJ2-3; 8 bases map to TRBD1. With 2 bases clipped from V and 3 bases from J, the junction kept 4 bases outside the gene matches. CDR1 and CDR2 (germline): MNHNS, SASEGT. There are 15 residues in the CDR3. CDR3 protein: CASSELRTGTDTQYF. CDR3 in DNA: TGTGCCAGCAGTGAACTACGGACAGGGACAGATACGCAGTATTTT.

This sequence joins TRBV7-2 and TRBJ2-1; D possibly uses TRBD1 or TRBD2 (6 bases each). The J call is in doubt because the DNA end fits TRBJ2-7 better. The CDR3 loop spans 17 amino acids. Germline V lookup: CDR1 SGHTA, CDR2 FQGNSA. The CDR3 loop is CASSPQGSAGHSYEQYF. CDR3 bases: TGTGCCAGCAGCCCCCAAGGGTCCGCGGGACACTCCTACGAGCAGTACTTC.

This clonotype was seen once. The chain combines TRBV6-1 with TRBJ2-2; 7 nucleotides align to TRBD1. Germline V gene sequence: CDR1 MNHNS, CDR2 SASEGT. Germline trimming cut 6 bases from V and 1 base from J; bases unmatched to any gene: 5. The CDR3 consists of 15 residues. The CDR3 bases are TGTGCCAGCAGCAGCAGGGGGAGGAACACCGGGGAGCTGTTTTTT. This gives the protein CASSSRGRNTGELFF.

This clonotype occurred a few times. The chain has TRBV7-6 and TRBJ2-7; 9 bases line up with TRBD2. V was pared by 1 base and J by 6 bases, with 7 bases of the junction left unmatched. Germline V gene sequence: CDR1 SGHVS, CDR2 FNYEAQ. The CDR3 is 15 amino acids. The CDR3 region has the DNA TGTGCCAGCAGCTTAGGTGCGGCGGGAGGGCCCGAGCAGTACTTC. This codes for CASSLGAAGGPEQYF. The full variable domain, in which reference TRBV7-6 and TRBJ2-7 provide the parts outside the CDR3, is GAGVSQSPRYKVTKRGQDVALRCDPISGHVSLYWYRQALGQGPEFLTYFNYEAQQDKSGLPNDRFSAERPEGSISTLTIQRTEQRDSAMYRCASSLGAAGGPEQYFGPGTRLTVT.

The rearrangement joins TRBV10-3 to TRBJ2-3; D unclear. The V end was cut by 11 bases, the J end by 2 bases, with 14 bases between. Per the germline V gene, CDR1 is ENHRY and CDR2 is SYGVKD. This CDR3 region has 13 residues. The CDR3 DNA reads as TGTGCCGCCCGAACCCGATCCACAGATACGCAGTATTTT. This gives the protein CAARTRSTDTQYF.

CDR3 DNA: TGCGCCAGCAGTGAGTCGATCCGGGGGCCGTACGAGCAGTACTTC. Its protein is CASSESIRGPYEQYF. V and J are TRBV10-1 and TRBJ2-5; D is possibly TRBD1 or TRBD2 (6 bases each). The DNA end is more similar to TRBJ2-7, so the J call may be wrong. CDR1 and CDR2 (germline): WNHNN, SYGVQD (reference sequence). The CDR3 runs 15 residues.

The chain employs TRBV5-1 and TRBJ2-1; 11 nucleotides align to TRBD2. This CDR3 has 17 residues. J was trimmed by 5 bases and V by 0 bases; bases with no gene match: 7. The germline V gene encodes CDR1 SGHRS and CDR2 YFSETQ. CDR3 nucleotides: TGCGCCAGCAGCTTGGTAGGACGGGGACTAGCGGACAATGAGCAGTTCTTC. Encoded protein: CASSLVGRGLADNEQFF.

The rearrangement uses TRBV6-1 and TRBJ2-2; TRBD2 agrees at 10 bases. Germline CDR1 and CDR2: MNHNS and SASEGT. The junction had 2 bases not matched to a gene; V was cut back by 6 bases and J by 4 bases. CDR3 size: 14 residues. The DNA of the CDR3 is TGTGCCAGCAGGAGCGGGGGGGGCACCGGGGAGCTGTTTTTT. It encodes CASRSGGGTGELFF.

V is TRBV6-1 and J is TRBJ2-7, with TRBD2 matching over 13 bases. CDR3 size: 17 residues. Germline-derived CDR1 and CDR2 are MNHNS and SASEGT. V lost 6 bases, J lost 0 bases, and 8 bases stayed unmatched. This CDR3 reads CASRSGLAGLSSYEQYF. In nucleotides, the CDR3 is TGTGCCAGCAGATCGGGACTAGCGGGGCTCAGCTCCTACGAGCAGTACTTC.

This rearrangement joins TRBV6-1 to TRBJ2-5; 8 bases line up with TRBD2. J lost 5 bases, V lost 7 bases, and 21 bases had no gene match. The CDR3 is made up of 18 amino acids. Germline V gene lookup returns CDR1 MNHNS and CDR2 SASEGT. This CDR3 reads CASTIPKAGAFRVETQYF. CDR3 DNA sequence: TGTGCCAGCACAATCCCAAAAGCGGGAGCCTTCAGAGTGGAGACCCAGTACTTC.

This chain links TRBV7-2 with TRBJ2-1, with D unresolved. Per the germline V gene, CDR1 is SGHTA and CDR2 is FQGNSA. This CDR3 has 13 amino acids. Deletions cut 9 bases from V and 9 bases from J, with 18 bases between. CDR3 amino acids: CARGCAKSGEQFF. The CDR3 coding sequence is TGTGCCAGGGGCTGTGCGAAGTCGGGTGAGCAGTTCTTC.

This sequence joins TRBV28 and TRBJ2-5; D is uncertain. TRBJ2-7 matches the DNA end more closely, so the J call is doubtful. Germline V lookup: CDR1 MDHEN, CDR2 SYDVKM. The CDR3 spans 11 residues. Here the CDR3 reads CASSASYEQYF. The CDR3 DNA follows: TGTGCCAGCAGTGCGTCGTACGAGCAGTACTTC.

This clonotype was picked up one time. The rearrangement joins TRBV5-3 to TRBJ1-2; TRBD1 matches 7 bases. TRBV5-3 qualifies as an ORF whose function is uncertain. V was pared by 3 bases and J by 4 bases, with 27 bases of the junction left unmatched. There are 21 residues in the CDR3. CDR3 nucleotides: TGTGCCAGAAGCTGCCCTTTAGGGGAGGGGGCGAAACCCGAATTAGCCTATGGCTACACCTTC. The encoded protein is CARSCPLGEGAKPELAYGYTF.

As for this clonotype: One end of the junction does not line up with germline, which may come from a read error. The rearrangement links TRBV6-1 to TRBJ2-5, with 8 bases fitting TRBD2. In germline, CDR1 is MNHNS, CDR2 SASEGT. This CDR3 comprises 17 residues. Written as DNA, the CDR3 is TGTGCCAGCAGTGAGGGGGCGGGGGGAAGGGACAAAGAGACGCAGTACTTC. Translated, it gives CASSEGAGGRDKETQYF.

This chain joins TRBV6-1 and TRBJ2-2; D unclear. The CDR3 loop spans 13 amino acids. Trimming removed 4 bases at V and 5 bases at J, with 8 bases between. The germline CDR1 and CDR2 sequences are MNHNS and SASEGT. DNA for the CDR3: TGTGCCAGCAGTGGCCAGAGAACCGGGGAGCTGTTTTTT. Residues: CASSGQRTGELFF.

V gene TRBV6-1 combines with J gene TRBJ1-2; 9 nucleotides agree with TRBD1. The germline V gene encodes CDR1 MNHNS and CDR2 SASEGT. This CDR3 comprises 15 residues. J was trimmed by 3 bases and V by 6 bases; bases with no gene match: 8. This CDR3 is CASREGTGYDYGYTF. The CDR3 region has the DNA TGTGCCAGCAGAGAGGGGACAGGGTATGACTATGGCTACACCTTC.

The chain recombines TRBV6-5 with TRBJ2-1; D uncertain. CDR3 length equals 14 residues. Germline loops: CDR1 MNHEY, CDR2 SVGAGI. V shed 2 bases and J shed 0 bases, with 5 bases lying between them. The chain's CDR3 is CASSYEVSYNEQFF. The CDR3 coding sequence is TGTGCCAGCAGTTACGAGGTCTCCTACAATGAGCAGTTCTTC.

The J gene is TRBJ2-1, the V gene TRBV6-5; TRBD2 aligns across 8 bases. After removal of 2 bases from V and 2 bases from J, the junction contained 14 bases not matched to a gene. This CDR3 has 19 residues. CDR1 and CDR2 from the germline V gene are MNHEY and SVGAGI. CDR3 sequence reads: CASSYPTSGSLFPYNEQFF. The CDR3 bases are TGTGCCAGCAGTTACCCCACCAGCGGGAGTTTATTCCCCTACAATGAGCAGTTCTTC.

The chain combines TRBV6-1 with TRBJ2-1, with 12 bases lining up with TRBD2. The junction had 8 bases not matched to a gene; V was cut back by 6 bases and J by 8 bases. The CDR3 covers 15 residues. Per the germline V gene, CDR1 is MNHNS and CDR2 is SASEGT. CDR3 in amino acids: CASSDLAGGPHEQFF. The CDR3 DNA sequence: TGTGCCAGCAGCGACCTAGCGGGAGGGCCTCATGAGCAGTTCTTC.